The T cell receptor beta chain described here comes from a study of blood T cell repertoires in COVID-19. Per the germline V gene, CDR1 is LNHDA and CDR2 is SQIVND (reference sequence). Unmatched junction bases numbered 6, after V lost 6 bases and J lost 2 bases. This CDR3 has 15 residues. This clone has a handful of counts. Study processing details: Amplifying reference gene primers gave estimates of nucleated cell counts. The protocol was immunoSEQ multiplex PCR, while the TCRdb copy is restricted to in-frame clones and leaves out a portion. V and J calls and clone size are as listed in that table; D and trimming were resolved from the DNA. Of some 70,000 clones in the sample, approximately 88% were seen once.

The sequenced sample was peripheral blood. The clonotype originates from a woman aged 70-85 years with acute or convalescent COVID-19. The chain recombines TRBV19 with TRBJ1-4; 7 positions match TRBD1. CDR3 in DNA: TGTGCCAGTAGGCTTCAGGGGGGTACTAATGAAAAACTGTTTTTT. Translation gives CASRLQGGTNEKLFF. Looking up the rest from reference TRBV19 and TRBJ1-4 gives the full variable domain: DGGITQSPKYLFRKEGQNVTLSCEQNLNHDAMYWYRQDPGQGLRLIYYSQIVNDFQKGDIAEGYSVSREKKESFPLTVTSAQKNPTAFYLCASRLQGGTNEKLFFGSGTQLSVL.